One sample yielded the 11 T cell receptor beta chains listed below, sequenced in a study of blood T cell repertoires in COVID-19. Repertoires were generated with immunoSEQ multiplex PCR, while TCRdb's copy carries only in-frame clones and drops some. The table includes more than 95,000 clones, about 80% detected once. The sample was peripheral blood. All receptors derive from a man in his fifties or sixties with acute or convalescent COVID-19.

The V call is TRBV18, the J call TRBJ1-5; 7 bases align to TRBD1. This CDR3 comprises 16 residues. Germline V gene sequence: CDR1 KGHSH, CDR2 LQKENI. The V and J ends lost 5 bases and 8 bases, in that order; junction bases with no gene match: 15. CDR3 amino acids: CASSSPTGTIGEPQHF. In DNA, the CDR3 is TGTGCCAGCTCATCCCCGACAGGGACGATAGGGGAGCCCCAGCATTTT.

The rearrangement links TRBV27 to TRBJ1-5; the D gene is possibly TRBD1 (5 bases). The CDR3 has 15 residues. V was shortened by 0 bases and J by 7 bases, with 13 bases between the two germline ends. Germline V gene lookup returns CDR1 MNHEY and CDR2 SMNVEV (reference sequence). The DNA for the CDR3 is TGTGCCAGCAGTTTATCGGCAGGGTCGGAACAGCCCCAGCATTTT. It translates to CASSLSAGSEQPQHF.

V and J are TRBV7-9 and TRBJ2-1, with 11 bases aligning to TRBD2. The CDR3 is 15 amino acids. V shed 4 bases, J shed 10 bases, and the junction held 9 bases outside the gene matches. Germline CDR1 is SEHNR and CDR2 is FQNEAQ (reference sequence). The CDR3: CASSSLTSGALEQFF. DNA of the CDR3: TGTGCCAGCAGCTCATTGACTAGCGGGGCCCTAGAGCAGTTCTTC.

The V gene is TRBV28, the J gene TRBJ1-5; 11 bases line up with TRBD1. The CDR3 consists of 18 residues. Unmatched junction bases numbered 11, after V lost 6 bases and J lost 1 base. Germline lookup yields CDR1 MDHEN and CDR2 SYDVKM. CDR3 sequence (DNA): TGTGCCAGCAGACCACTCGAAGGGACAGGGGGAAGCAATCAGCCCCAGCATTTT. It encodes CASRPLEGTGGSNQPQHF.

The chain is built from TRBV28 and TRBJ2-1; 10 positions match TRBD2. V lost 3 bases, J lost 7 bases, and 15 bases stayed unmatched. In germline, CDR1 is MDHEN, CDR2 SYDVKM. The CDR3 totals 18 residues. Written as DNA, the CDR3 is TGTGCCAGCAGTTTGCTAGCGGGAGCGAGTTATTCGCGTAATGAGCAGTTCTTC. This codes for CASSLLAGASYSRNEQFF.

Many counts were recorded for this clone. At the DNA level, this CDR3 is encoded by other sequences in the same sample as well. The J gene is TRBJ1-1, the V gene TRBV7-8, with a tentative D call TRBD1 (5 bases). The ends were cut back, 5 bases at V and 1 base at J, with 11 bases in the middle. The length of the CDR3 is 14 residues. CDR1 and CDR2 (germline): SGHVS, FQNEAQ. CDR3 DNA sequence: TGTGCCAGCAGCCTTGTGGGGGGGAACACTGAAGCTTTCTTT. Its protein product is CASSLVGGNTEAFF.

The genes are TRBV4-2 and TRBJ2-5; TRBD2 agrees at 12 bases. Trimming cost V 0 bases and J 7 bases; bases outside gene matches: 12. CDR3 length: 18 amino acids. Germline-derived CDR1 and CDR2 are LGHNA and YNFKEQ. The CDR3 protein is CASSQDRASGRAGGTQYF. Written as DNA, the CDR3 is TGTGCCAGCAGCCAAGATCGGGCTAGCGGGAGGGCCGGTGGGACCCAGTACTTC.

The chain uses TRBV29-1 and TRBJ1-2; D unresolved. CDR1 is SQVTM, CDR2 ANQGSEA, per germline. CDR3 length equals 12 residues. The ends were cut back, 7 bases at V and 6 bases at J, with 15 bases in the middle. CDR3 nucleotide sequence: TGCAGCGCCATCCCACAGAAGGATGGCTACACCTTC. It encodes CSAIPQKDGYTF. The full variable domain, with the rest looked up from reference TRBV29-1 and TRBJ1-2, is SAVISQKPSRDICQRGTSLTIQCQVDSQVTMMFWYRQQPGQSLTLIATANQGSEATYESGFVIDKFPISRPNLTFSTLTVSNMSPEDSSIYLCSAIPQKDGYTFGSGTRLTVV.

The rearrangement joins TRBV9 to TRBJ1-1; TRBD1 is a possible D gene (5 bases). CDR1 and CDR2 from the germline V gene are SGDLS and YYNGEE. Trimming took 2 bases from V and 6 from J, leaving 14 bases between them. The CDR3 covers 14 residues. The CDR3 is CASSVGPDRSEAFF. The CDR3, as DNA: TGTGCCAGCAGCGTCGGACCTGACAGATCTGAAGCTTTCTTT.

The chain uses TRBV5-1 and TRBJ1-1; TRBD1 might be the D (6 bases). The CDR3 runs 16 residues. Trimming stripped 0 bases from V and 0 bases from J, with 12 bases between. CDR1 is SGHRS, CDR2 YFSETQ, per germline. The CDR3 is CASSLEGHGLNTEAFF. CDR3 nucleotides: TGCGCCAGCAGCTTGGAGGGACACGGATTGAACACTGAAGCTTTCTTT.

This chain links TRBV10-3 with TRBJ2-7, with D possibly matching TRBD1 (6 bases). CDR1 ENHRY and CDR2 SYGVKD come from the germline V gene. The CDR3 spans 14 residues. Trimming took off 10 bases at V and 0 bases at J, with 16 bases between the two ends. CDR3 in DNA: TGTGCCACCCAACTGGACAGAAGCTCCTACGAGCAGTACTTC. Translated: CATQLDRSSYEQYF.